Below, 28 T cell receptor beta chains from the same sample are listed, as sequenced in a study of cytomegalovirus exposure and HLA in healthy donors. The PCR made use of 60 Vbeta and 13 Jbeta primers. Clones were sequenced by immunoSEQ multiplex PCR, and TCRdb holds only the in-frame ones, with some missing. The sample has around 140,000 clones; around three quarters are singletons. The sequencing sample was made of PBMCs. The origin of the receptors is a woman aged 18-29 years in good health and CMV-seropositive.

The chain employs TRBV13 and TRBJ2-7, with D maybe TRBD1 (6 bases). V was shortened by 4 bases and J by 0 bases, with 16 bases between the two germline ends. Germline CDR1 and CDR2: PRHDT and FYEKMQ (reference sequence). This CDR3 region has 16 residues. CDR3 in amino acids: CASSSRGRGHSYEQYF. CDR3 bases: TGTGCCAGCAGCTCTAGGGGCAGGGGACACTCCTACGAGCAGTACTTC.

J is TRBJ2-7 and V is TRBV7-8, with 9 bases matching TRBD1. With V trimmed by 4 bases and J by 7 bases, 11 bases remained unmatched. The CDR3 contains 15 residues. The V gene's germline CDR1 is SGHVS and CDR2 FQNEAQ. This CDR3 reads CASSWLMDRGDEQYF. The DNA of the CDR3 is TGTGCCAGCAGCTGGCTCATGGACAGGGGTGATGAGCAGTACTTC.

The J gene is TRBJ2-3, the V gene TRBV5-6, with D maybe TRBD1 (5 bases). Germline assignment: CDR1 SGHDT and CDR2 YYEEEE. Trimming stripped 0 bases from V and 2 bases from J, with 10 bases between. The CDR3 is 15 amino acids. CDR3 DNA: TGTGCCAGCAGCTTGGCCACAGGTGACACAGATACGCAGTATTTT. The encoded protein is CASSLATGDTDTQYF.

The J gene is TRBJ1-2, the V gene TRBV28; D is perhaps TRBD1 (6 bases). Trimming took 6 bases from V and 10 from J, leaving 15 bases between them. The germline V gene has CDR1 MDHEN and CDR2 SYDVKM. The CDR3 loop spans 12 amino acids. CDR3 DNA sequence: TGTGCCAGCAGCCAGGGGCGGACTTACTACACCTTC. Encoded protein: CASSQGRTYYTF.

This chain connects TRBV30 to TRBJ2-2, with TRBD1 as a possible D gene (6 bases). Per germline, CDR1 GTSNPN and CDR2 SVGIG (reference sequence). V shed 4 bases and J shed 5 bases, with 8 bases lying between them. This CDR3 is built from 12 residues. CDR3 in DNA: TGTGCCTGGAAAGGGGGAACCGGGGAGCTGTTTTTT. This codes for CAWKGGTGELFF.

The V and J genes are TRBV6-1 and TRBJ1-1; 8 nucleotides match TRBD1. The CDR3 length is 18 residues. Looked up from germline, CDR1 is MNHNS and CDR2 is SASEGT. Trimming cost V 0 bases and J 3 bases; bases outside gene matches: 12. The CDR3: CASSEAIQGAVGYTEAFF. The DNA of the CDR3 is TGTGCCAGCAGTGAAGCGATCCAGGGGGCTGTCGGGTACACTGAAGCTTTCTTT.

The V gene is TRBV28, the J gene TRBJ2-3; TRBD1 aligns across 9 bases. The V gene's germline CDR1 is MDHEN and CDR2 SYDVKM. This CDR3 is 15 amino acids long. V was clipped by 6 bases and J by 0 bases; unmatched bases: 4. The CDR3 sequence is CASSPGTGSTDTQYF. Written as DNA, the CDR3 is TGTGCCAGCAGCCCCGGGACAGGGAGCACAGATACGCAGTATTTT.

This clone was detected only a few times. The genes are TRBV11-2 and TRBJ2-3; D uncertain. The length of the CDR3 is 14 residues. With 4 bases removed from V and 2 bases from J, the gap between germline ends came to 10 bases. The germline gives CDR1 SGHAT, CDR2 FQNNGV. The CDR3 nucleotides read TGTGCCAGCAGCTCCGAGACTTTCACAGATACGCAGTATTTT. It specifies CASSSETFTDTQYF.

The V gene is TRBV7-2, the J gene TRBJ2-3; 7 bases line up with TRBD1. The length of the CDR3 is 15 residues. Germline V gene lookup returns CDR1 SGHTA and CDR2 FQGNSA. With V trimmed by 5 bases and J by 2 bases, 7 bases remained unmatched. CDR3 loop: CASSPRQGDTDTQYF. The CDR3 region has the DNA TGTGCCAGCAGCCCTCGACAGGGAGACACAGATACGCAGTATTTT.

The CDR3 DNA is TGTGCTAGTGGCCCGTCGGGACACCAGAACACTGAAGCTTTCTTT. Protein sequence: CASGPSGHQNTEAFF. The chain uses TRBV12-5 and TRBJ1-1, with D tentatively TRBD1 (6 bases). Germline V gene data show CDR1 as LGHNT and CDR2 as FRNRAP. V lost 6 bases and J 1 base, leaving 15 bases between the germline ends. The length of the CDR3 is 15 residues.

CDR3 in amino acids: CASSIRGYSYEQYF. The CDR3 nucleotides are TGTGCCAGCAGCATCAGGGGGTACTCCTACGAGCAGTACTTC. The chain is built from TRBV28 and TRBJ2-5; 7 bases align to TRBD1. The end of the DNA is better explained by TRBJ2-7, so the J call may be wrong. There are 14 residues in the CDR3. Germline loops: CDR1 MDHEN, CDR2 SYDVKM.

The CDR3 loop reads CASSGTGFNQPQHF. The DNA for the CDR3 is TGTGCCAGCAGCGGGACAGGGTTCAATCAGCCCCAGCATTTT. This sequence joins TRBV7-9 and TRBJ1-5, with 9 nucleotides matching TRBD1. Losses at the gene ends were 5 bases for V and 3 bases for J; bases not matched to a gene: 2. The CDR3 totals 14 residues. Germline assignment: CDR1 SEHNR and CDR2 FQNEAQ (reference sequence).

V usage is TRBV19 and J usage is TRBJ1-3, with 10 bases that match TRBD1. The germline V gene encodes CDR1 LNHDA and CDR2 SQIVND (reference sequence). The CDR3 is 16 residues long. V shed 6 bases, J shed 4 bases, and the junction held 9 bases outside the gene matches. This CDR3 is CASRPGTGVSGNTIYF. DNA of the CDR3: TGTGCCAGTAGGCCCGGGACAGGGGTATCGGGAAACACCATATATTTT. Full variable domain (remainder filled in from reference TRBV19 and TRBJ1-3): DGGITQSPKYLFRKEGQNVTLSCEQNLNHDAMYWYRQDPGQGLRLIYYSQIVNDFQKGDIAEGYSVSREKKESFPLTVTSAQKNPTAFYLCASRPGTGVSGNTIYFGEGSWLTVV.

This chain joins TRBV7-2 and TRBJ2-5, with a weak D call TRBD2 (6 bases). V was trimmed by 0 bases and J by 5 bases, leaving 13 bases between them. The CDR3 spans 15 residues. Germline loops: CDR1 SGHTA, CDR2 FQGNSA. The CDR3 region is CASSLASHGGETQYF. The CDR3 DNA sequence: TGTGCCAGCAGCTTAGCGAGCCATGGGGGGGAGACCCAGTACTTC.

The genes are TRBV6-6 and TRBJ1-1, with no clear D. Per the germline V gene, CDR1 is MNHNY and CDR2 is SVGAGI (reference sequence). The CDR3 spans 13 residues. Trimming took 1 base from V and 1 from J, leaving 4 bases between them. The CDR3 coding sequence is TGTGCCAGCAGTTACTTCCGGAACACTGAAGCTTTCTTT. This gives the protein CASSYFRNTEAFF.

The chain recombines TRBV7-9 with TRBJ2-5; D uncertain. With 5 bases removed from V and 2 bases from J, the gap between germline ends came to 12 bases. The CDR3 covers 14 residues. Germline CDR1 is SEHNR and CDR2 is FQNEAQ (reference sequence). CDR3 in DNA: TGTGCCAGCAGCGCCTTGACTCGGCAAGAGACCCAGTACTTC. Protein: CASSALTRQETQYF.

This clone showed up just a few times. J is TRBJ2-1 and V is TRBV11-1, with D perhaps TRBD1 (5 bases). This CDR3 is built from 15 residues. Trimming shortened V by 0 bases and J by 4 bases, and 10 bases separated the two germline ends. In germline, CDR1 is SGHAT, CDR2 FQDESV (reference sequence). This chain's CDR3 is CASSLAREGYNEQFF. Written as DNA, the CDR3 is TGTGCCAGCAGCTTAGCCAGGGAAGGTTACAATGAGCAGTTCTTC. The variable domain in full, with the rest retrieved from reference TRBV11-1 and TRBJ2-1, is EAEVAQSPRYKITEKSQAVAFWCDPISGHATLYWYRQILGQGPELLVQFQDESVVDDSQLPKDRFSAERLKGVDSTLKIQPAELGDSAMYLCASSLAREGYNEQFFGPGTRLTVL.

The CDR3 protein is CARTGYKSRRMGYTF. The CDR3 region has the DNA TGTGCCAGAACCGGGTATAAGAGCAGGAGGATGGGCTACACCTTC. The chain employs TRBV5-3 and TRBJ1-2; no definite D call. TRBV5-3 is identified as an open reading frame with a role that is uncertain. This CDR3 contains 15 residues. Trimming removed 6 bases at V and 8 bases at J, with 23 bases between.

The rearrangement uses TRBV7-2 and TRBJ1-5; D is unclear. The ends were cut back, 2 bases at V and 3 bases at J, with 14 bases in the middle. CDR1 is SGHTA and CDR2 is FQGNSA in the germline V gene. This CDR3 is 16 amino acids long. CDR3 residues: CASSLPTLGPNQPQHF. The CDR3 DNA reads as TGTGCCAGCAGCTTACCGACACTGGGCCCCAATCAGCCCCAGCATTTT. The complete variable domain, with remaining parts taken from reference TRBV7-2 and TRBJ1-5, reads GAGVSQSPSNKVTEKGKDVELRCDPISGHTALYWYRQSLGQGLEFLIYFQGNSAPDKSGLPSDRFSAERTGGSVSTLTIQRTQQEDSAVYLCASSLPTLGPNQPQHFGDGTRLSIL.

This chain links TRBV27 with TRBJ2-1, with 9 positions matching TRBD1. The CDR3 consists of 15 residues. Germline CDR1 is MNHEY and CDR2 is SMNVEV (reference sequence). V lost 5 bases and J lost 5; bases outside the gene matches: 7. The CDR3 nucleotides are TGTGCCAGCAGTCTCCGGGACAGGGTCCACAATGAGCAGTTCTTC. It is translated as CASSLRDRVHNEQFF.

In its sample, this clone was seen a few times. The chain is built from TRBV19 and TRBJ1-4; perhaps TRBD1 as D (6 bases). The CDR3 is 13 residues long. The germline gives CDR1 LNHDA, CDR2 SQIVND (reference sequence). Trimming removed 5 bases from V and 6 bases from J, with 10 bases in between. CDR3 sequence (DNA): TGTGCCAGTAGTGAACGACAGGATGAAAAACTGTTTTTT. Its protein is CASSERQDEKLFF.

This clone showed up just once. This rearrangement joins TRBV7-9 to TRBJ2-2; 11 nucleotides match TRBD1. The CDR3 is 19 amino acids. The germline V gene has CDR1 SEHNR and CDR2 FQNEAQ (reference sequence). Unmatched junction bases numbered 14, after V lost 4 bases and J lost 4 bases. CDR3 sequence: CASSSPGQGDLRGTGELFF. The CDR3, as DNA: TGTGCCAGCAGCTCACCGGGACAGGGGGATCTCCGAGGCACCGGGGAGCTGTTTTTT.

This CDR3 reads CASSEADTGELFF. Here the CDR3 DNA reads TGTGCCAGCAGTGAAGCGGACACCGGGGAGCTGTTTTTT. The genes are TRBV6-5 and TRBJ2-2; a possible D gene is TRBD2 (5 bases). CDR1 and CDR2 (germline): MNHEY, SVGAGI. The CDR3 extends over 13 amino acids. Deletions cut 5 bases from V and 3 bases from J, with 7 bases between.

The rearrangement links TRBV18 to TRBJ1-2; 10 nucleotides align to TRBD1. V was clipped by 2 bases and J by 14 bases; unmatched bases: 14. Germline values: CDR1 KGHSH, CDR2 LQKENI. The CDR3 length is 15 residues. CDR3 sequence reads: CASSPTITSDRGATF. The CDR3, as DNA: TGTGCCAGCTCACCAACGATCACCTCGGACAGGGGGGCGACCTTC.

This clone was counted only a few times. The CDR3 spells CASSSIRGSYEQYF. CDR3 DNA sequence: TGCGCCAGCAGCTCCATAAGGGGCTCCTACGAGCAGTACTTC. The chain employs TRBV5-1 and TRBJ2-7, with D possibly being TRBD1 (5 bases). Germline V lookup: CDR1 SGHRS, CDR2 YFSETQ. This CDR3 has 14 amino acids. V lost 3 bases and J lost 0, with 10 bases in between.

V is TRBV2 and J is TRBJ2-3, with 10 nucleotides matching TRBD1. Germline V gives CDR1 SNHLY, CDR2 FYNNEI. Trimming at V came to 7 bases and at J to 0 bases, leaving 7 bases not matched to a gene. The CDR3 runs to 16 residues. CDR3 loop: CASNGRDRGSTDTQYF. CDR3 in DNA: TGTGCCAGCAACGGCCGGGACAGGGGTAGCACAGATACGCAGTATTTT.

The V call is TRBV4-1, the J call TRBJ1-2; tentatively, D is TRBD1 (5 bases). Trimming pared 2 bases from V and 5 bases from J, leaving 12 bases between. Germline CDR1 reads MGHRA; CDR2 reads YSYEKL. The CDR3 sequence is 14 residues long. The DNA of the CDR3 is TGCGCCAGCAGCCAAAGTACAGGATTATATGGCTACACCTTC. Translated, it gives CASSQSTGLYGYTF.

The chain is built from TRBV5-5 and TRBJ1-6, with D hard to call. The V end was cut by 4 bases, the J end by 3 bases, with 8 bases between. Germline CDR1 is SGHKS and CDR2 is YYEKEE (reference sequence). The CDR3 loop spans 14 amino acids. The CDR3 spells CASSDGSYNSPLHF. The CDR3 nucleotides are TGTGCCAGCAGCGACGGGAGCTATAATTCACCCCTCCACTTT.